The sequence of this TCR beta chain was determined in a study of T cell responses to AZD1222 COVID-19 vaccine. Study as a whole: Second-dose recipients at about 4 or about 12 weeks were treated as one pooled group. Broader study findings: Spike-specific TCRs gained breadth and depth after people received two AZD1222 doses. Possibly, clonal diversity was underestimated; donors were largely white British and included more females. Recipients of AZD1222 seropositive at baseline numbered only 6 or 7.

The germline gives CDR1 GTSNPN, CDR2 SVGIG (reference sequence). V lost 2 bases and J lost 3, with 10 bases in between. The CDR3 spans 14 residues. As regards this clone: The antigen is unknown.

Assay used: immunoSEQ multiplex PCR; TCRdb lists only in-frame clones, some missing. The table shows 150,000 or so clones, with around 88% occurring only once. The receptor comes from an adult in good health. V and J are TRBV30 and TRBJ2-2; D remains ambiguous. The sample consisted of peripheral blood, taken on day 0 of AZD1222 vaccination. The CDR3 is CAWSSNGDTGELFF. The CDR3 nucleotides are TGTGCCTGGAGTTCGAATGGGGACACCGGGGAGCTGTTTTTT.